This T cell receptor beta chain stems from a study of spatial heterogeneity in lung cancer. Looking at the study overall: When available, follow-up PBMC samples taken a median of approximately two years after resection were sequenced. Alpha-chain sequences were consistently detected less often than beta-chain sequences. Raw sequencing reads included, on average, more than 8.5 appearances of each unique TCR and UMI combination.

TCRdb used MiXCR to reprocess the 5' RACE reads, holding one entry per CDR3 protein. The table has about 38,000 distinct CDR3 sequences, approximately 8% seen once. This clonotype was found many times. As for time point: blood at routine non-recurrence follow-up after resection. The input material, whole RNA from tumor, nontumor lung or frozen PBMC, was sequenced unsorted. This CDR3 spans 18 amino acids. Germline V lookup: CDR1 SGHNT, CDR2 YYREEE (reference sequence). J gave up 6 bases and V 4 bases, and 12 bases lay outside the gene matches. The TCR originated in a male donor with early-stage non-small cell lung cancer. The rearrangement uses TRBV5-4 and TRBJ2-2; 13 positions match TRBD2. The sample in question was PBMCs, obtained at follow-up. This chain's CDR3 is CASSPGTSGAGGPGELFF. CDR3 DNA: TGTGCCAGCAGCCCCGGGACTAGCGGGGCTGGTGGTCCCGGGGAGCTGTTTTTT.